These 28 T cell receptor beta chains were all obtained from the same sample, sequenced in a study of CD8 T cells in Susac syndrome. A quantity of roughly 0.5 to 1 ug RNA underwent reverse transcription using random hexamers. TCRdb re-called the immunoSEQ multiplex PCR reads with MiXCR, one entry per CDR3 protein. The sample holds 200,000 to 250,000 distinct CDR3 sequences, approximately 94% seen once. Sequencing was carried out using CD4+ T cells from PBMCs. These receptors all come from a human donor with Susac syndrome.

The rearrangement uses TRBV30 and TRBJ2-7; weak D call: TRBD1 (5 bases). This CDR3 comprises 13 residues. Looked up from germline, CDR1 is GTSNPN and CDR2 is SVGIG (reference sequence). Trimming stripped 1 base from V and 2 bases from J, with 9 bases between. The CDR3 bases are TGTGCCTGGAGTGAGAAGGGGCCCTACGAGCAGTACTTC. This translates into CAWSEKGPYEQYF.

The chain has TRBV6-1 and TRBJ2-1, with D perhaps matching TRBD2 (5 bases). Germline loops: CDR1 MNHNS, CDR2 SASEGT. The CDR3 totals 17 residues. The V gene lost 2 bases and the J gene lost 0 bases, with 14 bases spanning the gap. The CDR3 reads CASSELGSQSSYNEQFF. CDR3 nucleotides: TGTGCCAGCAGTGAATTAGGGAGCCAGAGCTCCTACAATGAGCAGTTCTTC.

This chain links TRBV5-1 with TRBJ1-2, with TRBD1 as a possible D gene (5 bases). The V end lost 4 bases, the J end lost 0 bases, and 13 bases lay between the germline ends. The germline V gene encodes CDR1 SGHRS and CDR2 YFSETQ. The CDR3 runs 15 residues. This CDR3 is CASSEGPGSNYGYTF. The CDR3 region has the DNA TGCGCCAGCAGCGAGGGGCCGGGTTCTAACTATGGCTACACCTTC.

The chain is built from TRBV12-5 and TRBJ2-5; possible D gene TRBD2, 5 bases. Germline lookup yields CDR1 LGHNT and CDR2 FRNRAP. This CDR3 is built from 11 residues. Trimming took off 5 bases at V and 11 bases at J, with 12 bases between the two ends. CDR3 loop: CASGPLEEQYF. In DNA form, the CDR3 reads TGTGCTAGTGGTCCCTTGGAGGAGCAGTACTTC.

The chain links TRBV12-3 or TRBV12-4 to TRBJ1-1, with 9 bases lining up with TRBD1. CDR3 length equals 14 residues. With 7 bases clipped from V and 3 bases from J, the junction kept 6 bases outside the gene matches. The CDR3 bases are TGTGCCAGCACAGCCGGGACAGGGTACACTGAAGCTTTCTTT. Protein product: CASTAGTGYTEAFF.

This sequence joins TRBV4-3 and TRBJ1-4, with unresolved D. The V and J ends lost 1 base and 8 bases respectively, with 11 bases between them. CDR3 size: 14 residues. Germline loops: CDR1 LGHNA, CDR2 YSLEER. The CDR3 reads CASSQGVRGEKLFF. CDR3 in DNA: TGCGCCAGCAGCCAAGGGGTGAGAGGGGAAAAACTGTTTTTT.

This chain uses TRBV18 with TRBJ2-6; no clear D. The germline V and J ends were trimmed by 6 bases and 4 bases, with 13 bases remaining between them. This CDR3 has 15 amino acids. Per germline, CDR1 KGHSH and CDR2 LQKENI. The CDR3 nucleotides are TGTGCCAGCTCTCCCGACGTATGGGGGGCCAACGTCCTGACTTTC. It translates to CASSPDVWGANVLTF. The whole variable domain, remainder taken from reference TRBV18 and TRBJ2-6, is NAGVMQNPRHLVRRRGQEARLRCSPMKGHSHVYWYRQLPEEGLKFMVYLQKENIIDESGMPKERFSAEFPKEGPSILRIQQVVRGDSAAYFCASSPDVWGANVLTFGAGSRLTVL.

The chain is built from TRBV20-1 and TRBJ1-4, with D unresolved. Germline V gene data show CDR1 as DFQATT and CDR2 as SNEGSKA (reference sequence). V was shortened by 7 bases and J by 5 bases, with 14 bases between the two germline ends. The CDR3 is 13 amino acids. The CDR3 spells CSGSRAPNEKLFF. CDR3 in DNA: TGCAGTGGTTCTCGGGCTCCAAATGAAAAACTGTTTTTT.

The rearrangement joins TRBV7-6 to TRBJ2-7; D is uncertain. The CDR3 length is 13 residues. The V and J ends lost 3 bases and 5 bases respectively, with 11 bases between them. Germline V lookup: CDR1 SGHVS, CDR2 FNYEAQ. Here the CDR3 reads CASSFGRVDEQYF. CDR3 nucleotides: TGTGCCAGCAGCTTTGGTAGGGTGGACGAGCAGTACTTC.

V usage is TRBV5-1 and J usage is TRBJ2-1, with D tentatively TRBD2 (6 bases). CDR1 and CDR2 (germline): SGHRS, YFSETQ. Trimming removed 3 bases at V and 6 bases at J, with 10 bases between. This CDR3 spans 13 amino acids. DNA for the CDR3: TGCGCCAGCAGCTGGGGCGGGATCAATGAGCAGTTCTTC. Residues: CASSWGGINEQFF.

V is TRBV9 and J is TRBJ1-4; 8 positions match TRBD1. Germline V gene lookup returns CDR1 SGDLS and CDR2 YYNGEE. The CDR3 consists of 15 residues. Unmatched junction bases numbered 7, after V lost 3 bases and J lost 6 bases. The chain's CDR3 is CASSERTGFDEKLFF. The DNA of the CDR3 is TGTGCCAGCAGCGAGCGGACAGGGTTTGATGAAAAACTGTTTTTT.

The chain employs TRBV28 and TRBJ2-7; TRBD2 is a possible D gene (6 bases). The length of the CDR3 is 15 residues. From germline, CDR1 is MDHEN and CDR2 SYDVKM. Trimming left V 5 bases short and J 3 bases short, with 17 bases between. The DNA of the CDR3 is TGTGCCAGCAGTGCCGCGGGGCTGCCCCTCTACGAGCAGTACTTC. Residues: CASSAAGLPLYEQYF.

This chain joins TRBV30 and TRBJ2-5, with a possible D match to TRBD1 (6 bases). V was cut by 0 bases and J by 5 bases, with 10 bases left in between. CDR3 size: 13 residues. Per the germline V gene, CDR1 is GTSNPN and CDR2 is SVGIG (reference sequence). The CDR3 reads CAWSVQGAETQYF. The CDR3 DNA is TGTGCCTGGAGTGTACAGGGCGCGGAGACCCAGTACTTC. The entire variable domain, with the rest obtained from reference TRBV30 and TRBJ2-5, is as follows: SQTIHQWPATLVQPVGSPLSLECTVEGTSNPNLYWYRQAAGRGLQLLFYSVGIGQISSEVPQNLSASRPQDRQFILSSKKLLLSDSGFYLCAWSVQGAETQYFGPGTRLLVL.

The J gene is TRBJ2-3, the V gene TRBV29-1; 7 nucleotides align to TRBD1. The V gene's germline CDR1 is SQVTM and CDR2 ANQGSEA. The V and J ends lost 0 bases and 6 bases, in that order; junction bases with no gene match: 12. The CDR3 length is 16 residues. The CDR3: CSVEDEAGGKADTQYF. The DNA of the CDR3 is TGCAGCGTTGAAGATGAGGCAGGGGGAAAGGCGGATACGCAGTATTTT.

This rearrangement joins TRBV29-1 to TRBJ2-7; TRBD2 might be the D (5 bases). The CDR3 sequence is 11 residues long. The germline gives CDR1 SQVTM, CDR2 ANQGSEA. V dropped 3 bases and J dropped 3 bases, with 6 bases sitting between them. The CDR3 spells CSVDRGYEQYF. The CDR3 bases are TGCAGCGTTGATCGGGGCTACGAGCAGTACTTC.

The chain joins TRBV5-1 to TRBJ2-1; 7 bases match TRBD1. The trim removed 7 bases at V and 8 bases at J, leaving 9 bases unmatched. The CDR3 sequence is 13 residues long. The germline V gene has CDR1 SGHRS and CDR2 YFSETQ. Here the CDR3 DNA reads TGCGCCAGCGGGGCGACAGGGATCCATGAGCAGTTCTTC. It codes for CASGATGIHEQFF.

The sample holds one count of this clonotype. This chain uses TRBV7-9 with TRBJ2-6; D remains ambiguous. Germline-derived CDR1 and CDR2 are SEHNR and FQNEAQ (reference sequence). V lost 4 bases and J 0 bases, leaving 10 bases between the germline ends. CDR3 length: 16 amino acids. The CDR3 protein is CASSYYQSSGANVLTF. The CDR3 DNA reads as TGTGCCAGCAGCTACTATCAGTCCTCTGGGGCCAACGTCCTGACTTTC.

The chain couples TRBV20-1 to TRBJ1-6, with TRBD1 as a possible D gene (5 bases). Germline V gives CDR1 DFQATT, CDR2 SNEGSKA (reference sequence). V lost 2 bases, J lost 10 bases, and 24 bases lay in between. There are 17 residues in the CDR3. The CDR3 sequence is CSARSQPGRESNSPLHF. The CDR3, as DNA: TGCAGTGCTAGATCCCAACCAGGGCGGGAGAGTAACTCACCCCTCCACTTT.

This sequence joins TRBV6-6 and TRBJ1-1; no clear D. The germline V gene has CDR1 MNHNY and CDR2 SVGAGI (reference sequence). The CDR3 length is 14 residues. Trimming pared 0 bases from V and 6 bases from J, leaving 11 bases between. In nucleotides, the CDR3 is TGTGCCAGCAGTTACTCGTGGGCAACCCCTGAAGCTTTCTTT. Its protein is CASSYSWATPEAFF.

The chain uses TRBV12-3 or TRBV12-4 and TRBJ1-5, with TRBD1 as a possible D gene (6 bases). With 8 bases removed from V and 4 bases from J, the gap between germline ends came to 18 bases. The CDR3 spans 15 residues. The CDR3 is CASSTRTAPNQPQHF. Written as DNA, the CDR3 is TGTGCCAGCTCGACGAGGACAGCGCCAAATCAGCCCCAGCATTTT.

V and J are TRBV4-1 and TRBJ2-1, with D perhaps matching TRBD2 (6 bases). The CDR3 loop spans 14 amino acids. Germline-derived CDR1 and CDR2 are MGHRA and YSYEKL. The ends were cut back, 2 bases at V and 3 bases at J, with 8 bases in the middle. In DNA form, the CDR3 reads TGCGCCAGCAGCCAAACGGGAGACTACAATGAGCAGTTCTTC. Translation: CASSQTGDYNEQFF.

V usage is TRBV5-1 and J usage is TRBJ2-1; TRBD2 might be the D (6 bases). Germline CDR1 is SGHRS and CDR2 is YFSETQ. This CDR3 comprises 15 residues. V was clipped by 5 bases and J by 4 bases, with 16 bases between them. The CDR3 here is CASRPAGTAYNEQFF. Here the CDR3 DNA reads TGCGCCAGCAGACCTGCCGGGACTGCATACAATGAGCAGTTCTTC.

V gene TRBV7-2 combines with J gene TRBJ2-7; D not resolved. Between the trimmed V and J ends, which lost 1 base and 0 bases, there was a span of 7 bases. CDR1 and CDR2 (germline): SGHTA, FQGNSA. The CDR3 runs to 14 residues. The CDR3 nucleotides read TGTGCCAGCAGCTTAGGAGAGAGCTCCTACGAGCAGTACTTC. Translating gives CASSLGESSYEQYF.

J is TRBJ1-5 and V is TRBV20-1, with 7 bases matching TRBD1. The CDR3 runs 15 residues. Germline V gives CDR1 DFQATT, CDR2 SNEGSKA (reference sequence). After removal of 5 bases from V and 6 bases from J, the junction contained 13 bases not matched to a gene. The CDR3 bases are TGCAGTGCTCCGACAGGGTTAGGCGAACGTCAGCCCCAGCATTTT. Amino acids: CSAPTGLGERQPQHF.

The chain recombines TRBV12-3 or TRBV12-4 with TRBJ1-5, with D possibly being TRBD1 (6 bases). CDR3 size: 12 residues. Trimming removed 7 bases from V and 7 bases from J, with 11 bases in between. CDR3 coding DNA: TGTGCCAGCATTGGCGGGGGCCAGCCCCAGCATTTT. Protein sequence: CASIGGGQPQHF.

The V call is TRBV6-1, the J call TRBJ1-2; D is ambiguous. Germline CDR1 is MNHNS and CDR2 is SASEGT. V was shortened by 5 bases and J by 4 bases, with 8 bases between the two germline ends. The CDR3 loop spans 12 amino acids. The CDR3 here is CASSPAGYGYTF. CDR3 coding DNA: TGTGCCAGCAGTCCGGCGGGCTATGGCTACACCTTC.

The chain uses TRBV19 and TRBJ1-2; TRBD1 matches 9 bases. Trimming cost V 7 bases and J 8 bases; bases outside gene matches: 11. This CDR3 spans 14 amino acids. Germline V gene data show CDR1 as LNHDA and CDR2 as SQIVND (reference sequence). CDR3 region: CASTKLGQGIGYTF. In nucleotides, the CDR3 is TGTGCCAGTACCAAACTGGGACAGGGTATCGGCTACACCTTC.

The V call is TRBV28, the J call TRBJ1-6; D call uncertain. V shed 4 bases and J shed 8 bases, with 12 bases lying between them. The CDR3 has 14 residues. Germline V CDR1 and CDR2: MDHEN, SYDVKM. In nucleotides, the CDR3 is TGTGCCAGCAGTTCCCCGGCATTTCATTCACCCCTCCACTTT. This translates into CASSSPAFHSPLHF.